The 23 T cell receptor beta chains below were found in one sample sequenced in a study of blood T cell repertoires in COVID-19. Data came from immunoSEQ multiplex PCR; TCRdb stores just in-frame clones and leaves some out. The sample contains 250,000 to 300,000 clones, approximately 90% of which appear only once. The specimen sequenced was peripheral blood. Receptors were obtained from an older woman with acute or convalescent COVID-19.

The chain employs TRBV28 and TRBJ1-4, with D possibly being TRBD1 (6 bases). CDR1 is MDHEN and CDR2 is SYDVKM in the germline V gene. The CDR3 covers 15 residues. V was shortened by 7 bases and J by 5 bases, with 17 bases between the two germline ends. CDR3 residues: CASTPLRQVNEKLFF. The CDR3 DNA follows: TGTGCCAGCACCCCTTTACGACAGGTGAATGAAAAACTGTTTTTT. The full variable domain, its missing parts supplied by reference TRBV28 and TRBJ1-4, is DVKVTQSSRYLVKRTGEKVFLECVQDMDHENMFWYRQDPGLGLRLIYFSYDVKMKEKGDIPEGYSVSREKKERFSLILESASTNQTSMYLCASTPLRQVNEKLFFGSGTQLSVL.

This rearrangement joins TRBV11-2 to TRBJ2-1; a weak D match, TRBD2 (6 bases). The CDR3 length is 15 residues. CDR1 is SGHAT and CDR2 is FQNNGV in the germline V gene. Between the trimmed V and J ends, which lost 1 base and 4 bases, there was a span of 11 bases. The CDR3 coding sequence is TGTGCCAGCAGCTTAGGACTCGGAGGGTACAATGAGCAGTTCTTC. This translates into CASSLGLGGYNEQFF.

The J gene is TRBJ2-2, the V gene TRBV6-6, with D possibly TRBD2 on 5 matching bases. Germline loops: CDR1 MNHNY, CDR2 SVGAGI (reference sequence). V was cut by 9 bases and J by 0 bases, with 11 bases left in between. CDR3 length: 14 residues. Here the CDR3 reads CASRRGTNTGELFF. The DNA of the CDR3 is TGTGCCAGTAGGAGAGGGACGAACACCGGGGAGCTGTTTTTT.

The CDR3 DNA follows: TGTGCCAGTAGTATCAGGACTAGCGGGAGGAAGTCCTACAATGAGCAGTTCTTC. Its protein is CASSIRTSGRKSYNEQFF. The rearrangement uses TRBV19 and TRBJ2-1; 14 bases agree with TRBD2. With V trimmed by 3 bases and J by 1 base, 5 bases remained unmatched. Germline loops: CDR1 LNHDA, CDR2 SQIVND (reference sequence). This CDR3 is 18 amino acids long.

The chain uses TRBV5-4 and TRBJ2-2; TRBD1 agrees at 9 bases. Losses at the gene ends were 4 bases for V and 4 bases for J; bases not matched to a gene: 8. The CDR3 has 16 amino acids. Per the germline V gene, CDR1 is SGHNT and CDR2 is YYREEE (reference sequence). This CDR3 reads CASSTPGTGPTGELFF. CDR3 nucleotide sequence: TGTGCCAGCAGCACACCCGGGACAGGGCCCACCGGGGAGCTGTTTTTT.

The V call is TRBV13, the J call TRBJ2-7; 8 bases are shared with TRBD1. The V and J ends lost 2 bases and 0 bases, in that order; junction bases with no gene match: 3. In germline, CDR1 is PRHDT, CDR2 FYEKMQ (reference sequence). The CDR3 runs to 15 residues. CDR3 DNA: TGTGCCAGCAGCTTAAGTGACAGGGGCTCCTACGAGCAGTACTTC. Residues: CASSLSDRGSYEQYF. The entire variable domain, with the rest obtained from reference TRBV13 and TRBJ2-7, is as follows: AAGVIQSPRHLIKEKRETATLKCYPIPRHDTVYWYQQGPGQDPQFLISFYEKMQSDKGSIPDRFSAQQFSDYHSELNMSSLELGDSALYFCASSLSDRGSYEQYFGPGTRLTVT.

CDR3 sequence: CASSSRQGGTF. The CDR3 nucleotides are TGTGCCAGCAGTTCTCGACAGGGTGGCACCTTC. V usage is TRBV28 and J usage is TRBJ1-2; 7 nucleotides line up with TRBD1. The J segment lost 13 bases and the V segment lost 4 bases, leaving 6 bases of the junction unmatched. This CDR3 region has 11 residues. From germline, CDR1 is MDHEN and CDR2 SYDVKM.

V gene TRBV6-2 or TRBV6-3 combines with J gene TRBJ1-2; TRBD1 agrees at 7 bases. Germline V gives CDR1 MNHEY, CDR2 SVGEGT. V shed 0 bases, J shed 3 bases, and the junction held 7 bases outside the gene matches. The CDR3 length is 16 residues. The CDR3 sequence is CASSYSGTVPHYGYTF. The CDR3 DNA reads TGTGCCAGCAGTTACTCGGGGACAGTTCCTCACTATGGCTACACCTTC.

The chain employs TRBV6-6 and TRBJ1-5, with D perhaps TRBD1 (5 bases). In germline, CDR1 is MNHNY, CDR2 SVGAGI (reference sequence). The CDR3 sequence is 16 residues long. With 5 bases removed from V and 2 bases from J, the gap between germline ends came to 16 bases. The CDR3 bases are TGTGCCAGCAGTCCGGGAGTGGGGGGTGGCAATCAGCCCCAGCATTTT. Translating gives CASSPGVGGGNQPQHF.

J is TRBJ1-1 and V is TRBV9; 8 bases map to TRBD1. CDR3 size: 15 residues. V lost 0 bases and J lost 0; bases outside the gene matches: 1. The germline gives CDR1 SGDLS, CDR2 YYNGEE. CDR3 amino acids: CASSVGTGLNTEAFF. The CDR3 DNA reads TGTGCCAGCAGCGTAGGGACAGGGTTGAACACTGAAGCTTTCTTT.

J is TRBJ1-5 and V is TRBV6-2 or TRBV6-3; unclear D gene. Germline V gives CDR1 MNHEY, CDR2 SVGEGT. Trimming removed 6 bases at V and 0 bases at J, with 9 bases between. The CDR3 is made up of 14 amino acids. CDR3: CASSPPYSNQPQHF. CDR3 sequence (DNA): TGTGCCAGCAGCCCTCCCTATAGCAATCAGCCCCAGCATTTT.

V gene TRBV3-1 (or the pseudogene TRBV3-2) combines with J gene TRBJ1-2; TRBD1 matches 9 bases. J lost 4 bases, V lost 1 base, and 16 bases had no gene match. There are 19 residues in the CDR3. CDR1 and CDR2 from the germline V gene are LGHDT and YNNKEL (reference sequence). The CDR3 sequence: CASSQASFRGQGGSYGYTF. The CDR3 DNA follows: TGTGCCAGCAGCCAAGCCTCATTCAGGGGACAGGGAGGTTCCTATGGCTACACCTTC.

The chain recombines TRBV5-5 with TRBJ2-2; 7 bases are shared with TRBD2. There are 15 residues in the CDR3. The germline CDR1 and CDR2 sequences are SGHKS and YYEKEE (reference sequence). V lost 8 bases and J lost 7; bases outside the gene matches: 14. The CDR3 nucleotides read TGTGCCAGTACAGTACGAAGCGGGATAATCGGGGAGCTGTTTTTT. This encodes CASTVRSGIIGELFF.

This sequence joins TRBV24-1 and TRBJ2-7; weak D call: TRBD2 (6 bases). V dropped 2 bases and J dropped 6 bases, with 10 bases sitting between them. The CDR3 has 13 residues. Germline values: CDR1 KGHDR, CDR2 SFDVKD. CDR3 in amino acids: CATSDSLAFEQYF. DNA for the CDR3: TGTGCCACCAGTGATTCACTAGCTTTCGAGCAGTACTTC.

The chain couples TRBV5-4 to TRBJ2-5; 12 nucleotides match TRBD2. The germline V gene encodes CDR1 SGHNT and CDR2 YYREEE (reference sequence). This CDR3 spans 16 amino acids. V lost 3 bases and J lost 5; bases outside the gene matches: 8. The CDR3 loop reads CASSSPSLAGGETQYF. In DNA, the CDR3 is TGTGCCAGCAGCTCGCCCTCCCTAGCGGGGGGGGAGACCCAGTACTTC.

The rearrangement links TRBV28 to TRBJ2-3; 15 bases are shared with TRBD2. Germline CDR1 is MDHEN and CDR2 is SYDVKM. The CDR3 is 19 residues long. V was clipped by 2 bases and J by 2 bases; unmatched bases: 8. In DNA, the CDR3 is TGTGCCAGCAGTTTAGGGGGAGGACTAGCGGGAGGGTTCACAGATACGCAGTATTTT. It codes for CASSLGGGLAGGFTDTQYF.

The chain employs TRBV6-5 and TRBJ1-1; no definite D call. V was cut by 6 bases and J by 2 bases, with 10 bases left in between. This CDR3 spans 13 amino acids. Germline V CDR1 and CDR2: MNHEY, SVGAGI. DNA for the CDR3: TGTGCCAGCAGGGTACAATACAACACTGAAGCTTTCTTT. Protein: CASRVQYNTEAFF.

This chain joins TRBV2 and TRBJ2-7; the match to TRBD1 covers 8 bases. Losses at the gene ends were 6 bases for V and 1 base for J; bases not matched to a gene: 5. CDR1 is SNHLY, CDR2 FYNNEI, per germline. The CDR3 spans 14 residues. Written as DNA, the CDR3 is TGTGCCAGCAGGGAACAGGGGGTATCCTACGAGCAGTACTTC. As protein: CASREQGVSYEQYF.

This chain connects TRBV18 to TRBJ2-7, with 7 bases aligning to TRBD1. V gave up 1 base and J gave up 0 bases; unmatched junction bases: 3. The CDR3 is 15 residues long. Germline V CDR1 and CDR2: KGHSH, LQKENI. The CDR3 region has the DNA TGTGCCAGCTCACCACGCGGACAGGTCTCCTACGAGCAGTACTTC. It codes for CASSPRGQVSYEQYF.

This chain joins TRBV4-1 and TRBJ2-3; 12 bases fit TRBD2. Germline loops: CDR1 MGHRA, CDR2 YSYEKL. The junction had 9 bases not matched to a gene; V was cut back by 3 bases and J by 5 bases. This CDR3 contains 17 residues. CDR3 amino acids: CASSQALAGGPRDTQYF. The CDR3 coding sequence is TGCGCCAGCAGCCAGGCTCTAGCGGGGGGGCCGAGAGATACGCAGTATTTT.

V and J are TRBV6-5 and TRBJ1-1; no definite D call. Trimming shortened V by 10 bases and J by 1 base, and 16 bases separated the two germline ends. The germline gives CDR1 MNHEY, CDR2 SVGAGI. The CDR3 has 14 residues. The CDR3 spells CATSEARRNTEAFF. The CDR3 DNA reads TGTGCCACCTCTGAGGCTCGCAGGAACACTGAAGCTTTCTTT.

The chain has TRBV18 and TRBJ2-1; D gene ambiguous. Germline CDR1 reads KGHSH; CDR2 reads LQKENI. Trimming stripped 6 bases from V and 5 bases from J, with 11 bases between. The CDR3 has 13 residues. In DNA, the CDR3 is TGTGCCAGCTCGCCCCCTATGGACAATGAGCAGTTCTTC. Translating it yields CASSPPMDNEQFF.

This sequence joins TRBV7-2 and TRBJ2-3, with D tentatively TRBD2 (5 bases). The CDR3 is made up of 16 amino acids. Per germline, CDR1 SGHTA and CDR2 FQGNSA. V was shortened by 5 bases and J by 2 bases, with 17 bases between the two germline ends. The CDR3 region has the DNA TGTGCCAGCAGCCCCCAATCGGCGGGCTCCACAGATACGCAGTATTTT. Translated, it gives CASSPQSAGSTDTQYF.